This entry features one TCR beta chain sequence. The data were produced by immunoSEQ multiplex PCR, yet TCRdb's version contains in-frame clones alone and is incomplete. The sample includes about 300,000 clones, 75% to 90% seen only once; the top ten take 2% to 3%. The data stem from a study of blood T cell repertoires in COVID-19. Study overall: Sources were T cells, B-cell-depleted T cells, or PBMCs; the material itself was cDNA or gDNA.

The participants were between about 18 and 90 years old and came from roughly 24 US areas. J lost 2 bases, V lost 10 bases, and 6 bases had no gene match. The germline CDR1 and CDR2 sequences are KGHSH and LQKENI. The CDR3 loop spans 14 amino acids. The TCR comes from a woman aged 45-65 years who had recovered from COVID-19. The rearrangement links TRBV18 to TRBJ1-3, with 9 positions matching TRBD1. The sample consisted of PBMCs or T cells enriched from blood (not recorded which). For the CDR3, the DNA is TGTGCCACCCACCGGGACAGGGCTGGAAACACCATATATTTT. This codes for CATHRDRAGNTIYF. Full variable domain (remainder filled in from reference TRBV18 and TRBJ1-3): NAGVMQNPRHLVRRRGQEARLRCSPMKGHSHVYWYRQLPEEGLKFMVYLQKENIIDESGMPKERFSAEFPKEGPSILRIQQVVRGDSAAYFCATHRDRAGNTIYFGEGSWLTVV.